This T cell receptor (beta chain) was observed in a study of blood T cell repertoires in COVID-19. The overall study: Samples came from the United States, Italy and Spain, spanning acute and convalescent COVID-19.

Sequencing used immunoSEQ multiplex PCR; TCRdb keeps in-frame clones, though not all of them. The data show over 250,000 clones, about 91% seen once. The sequence derives from a young woman who had recovered from COVID-19. The specimen sequenced was PBMCs or T cells enriched from blood (not recorded which).

This CDR3 reads CAISELQGAYGGYTF. The DNA for the CDR3 is TGTGCCATCAGTGAGTTGCAGGGTGCGTACGGTGGCTACACCTTC. The chain joins TRBV10-3 to TRBJ1-2, with D possibly being TRBD1 (5 bases). Germline V gives CDR1 ENHRY, CDR2 SYGVKD. The CDR3 sequence is 15 residues long. V lost 1 base and J lost 7, with 16 bases in between.